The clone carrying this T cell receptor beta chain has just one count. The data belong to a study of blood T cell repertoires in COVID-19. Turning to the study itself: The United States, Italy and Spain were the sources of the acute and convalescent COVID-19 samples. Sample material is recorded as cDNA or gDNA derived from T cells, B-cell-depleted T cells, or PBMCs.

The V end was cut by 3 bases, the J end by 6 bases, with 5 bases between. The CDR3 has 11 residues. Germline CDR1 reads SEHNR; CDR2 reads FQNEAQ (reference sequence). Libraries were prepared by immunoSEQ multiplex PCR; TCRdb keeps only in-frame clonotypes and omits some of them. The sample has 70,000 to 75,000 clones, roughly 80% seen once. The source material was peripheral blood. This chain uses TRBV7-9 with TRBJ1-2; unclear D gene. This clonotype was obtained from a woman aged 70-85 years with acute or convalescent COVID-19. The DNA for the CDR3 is TGTGCCAGCAGCTTCAGCGATGGCTACACCTTC. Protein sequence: CASSFSDGYTF.